This T cell receptor (beta chain) was observed in a study of human T cells and chemical hapten exposure. TCRdb re-analysed the RACE reads in MiXCR, keeping a single row per CDR3 protein. The data contain about 250,000 distinct CDR3 sequences, just under 8% of them singletons. Time point noted: pre-sensitization, week 0. Treatment here: therapeutic diphenylcyclopropenone sensitization with weekly scalp DPC. Germline V gives CDR1 MGHRA, CDR2 YSYEKL. CDR3 length equals 15 residues. The V end lost 2 bases, the J end lost 6 bases, and 16 bases lay between the germline ends. This chain joins TRBV4-1 and TRBJ2-5, with unresolved D. Sample: whole blood, taken in connection with sensitization to the hapten diphenylcyclopropenone (DPC). The source of this sequence is a man between 18 and 35 years old with alopecia areata. Some clones in this sample may be carry-over from other donors' samples. CDR3 region: CASSQPMTGAKTQYF. The CDR3 DNA follows: TGCGCCAGCAGCCAACCCATGACTGGCGCGAAGACCCAGTACTTC.